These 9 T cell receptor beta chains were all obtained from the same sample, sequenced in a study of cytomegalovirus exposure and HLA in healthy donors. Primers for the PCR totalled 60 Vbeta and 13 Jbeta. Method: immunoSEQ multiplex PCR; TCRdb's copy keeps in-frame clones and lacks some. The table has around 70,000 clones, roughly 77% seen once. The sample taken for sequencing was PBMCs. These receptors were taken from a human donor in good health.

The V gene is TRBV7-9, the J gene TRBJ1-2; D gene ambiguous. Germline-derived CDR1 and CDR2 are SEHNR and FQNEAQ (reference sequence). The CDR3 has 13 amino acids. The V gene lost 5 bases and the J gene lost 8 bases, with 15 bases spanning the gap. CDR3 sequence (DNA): TGTGCCAGCAGCCTCCCAGTTGAGGAGGGCTACACCTTC. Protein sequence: CASSLPVEEGYTF.

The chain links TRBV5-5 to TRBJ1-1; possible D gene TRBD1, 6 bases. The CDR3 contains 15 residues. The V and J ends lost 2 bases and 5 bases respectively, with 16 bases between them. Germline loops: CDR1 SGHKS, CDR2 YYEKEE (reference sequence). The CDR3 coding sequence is TGTGCCAGCAGCTTTGAAGGGGGAAAGGGGACTGAAGCTTTCTTT. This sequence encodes CASSFEGGKGTEAFF.

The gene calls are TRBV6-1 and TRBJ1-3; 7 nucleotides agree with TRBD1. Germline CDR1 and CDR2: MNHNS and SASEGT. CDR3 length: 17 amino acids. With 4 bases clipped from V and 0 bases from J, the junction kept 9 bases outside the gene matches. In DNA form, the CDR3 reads TGTGCCAGCAGTGCAAAACCGGGACAGAACTCTGGAAACACCATATATTTT. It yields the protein CASSAKPGQNSGNTIYF.

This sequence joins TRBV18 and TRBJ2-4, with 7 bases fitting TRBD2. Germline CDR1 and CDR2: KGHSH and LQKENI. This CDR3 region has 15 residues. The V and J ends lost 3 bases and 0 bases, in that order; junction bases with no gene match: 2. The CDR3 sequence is CASSPSGRAKNIQYF. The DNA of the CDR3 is TGTGCCAGCTCACCTAGCGGGCGAGCCAAAAACATTCAGTACTTC.

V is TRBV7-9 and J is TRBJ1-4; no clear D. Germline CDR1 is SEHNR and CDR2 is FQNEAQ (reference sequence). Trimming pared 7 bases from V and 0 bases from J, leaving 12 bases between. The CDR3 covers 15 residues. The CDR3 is CASTSQTATNEKLFF. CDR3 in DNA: TGTGCCAGCACCTCTCAGACTGCAACTAATGAAAAACTGTTTTTT. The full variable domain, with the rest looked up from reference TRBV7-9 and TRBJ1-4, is DTGVSQNPRHKITKRGQNVTFRCDPISEHNRLYWYRQTLGQGPEFLTYFQNEAQLEKSRLLSDRFSAERPKGSFSTLEIQRTEQGDSAMYLCASTSQTATNEKLFFGSGTQLSVL.

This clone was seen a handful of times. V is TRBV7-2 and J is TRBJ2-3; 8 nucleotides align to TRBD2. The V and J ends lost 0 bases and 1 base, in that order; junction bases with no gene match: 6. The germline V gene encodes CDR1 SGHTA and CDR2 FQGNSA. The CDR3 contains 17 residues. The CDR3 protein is CASSLALSGRGTDTQYF. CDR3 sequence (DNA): TGTGCCAGCAGCTTAGCGCTAAGCGGGAGAGGCACAGATACGCAGTATTTT.

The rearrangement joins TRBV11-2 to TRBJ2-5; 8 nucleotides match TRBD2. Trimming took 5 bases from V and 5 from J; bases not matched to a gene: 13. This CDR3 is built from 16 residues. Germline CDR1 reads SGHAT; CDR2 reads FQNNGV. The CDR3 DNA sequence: TGTGCCAGCAGCCCCTCGGTGCGGGGGGTGGGGGAGACCCAGTACTTC. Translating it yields CASSPSVRGVGETQYF.

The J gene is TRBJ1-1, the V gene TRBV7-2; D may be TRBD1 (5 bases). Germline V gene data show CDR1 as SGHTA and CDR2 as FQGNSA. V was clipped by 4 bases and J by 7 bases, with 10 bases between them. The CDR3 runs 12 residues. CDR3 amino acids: CASSSWTREAFF. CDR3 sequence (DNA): TGTGCCAGCAGCTCCTGGACACGTGAAGCTTTCTTT.

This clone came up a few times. CDR3 sequence (DNA): TGTGCCAGTAGAGAGTGGTCTGGAAACACCATATATTTT. Amino acids: CASREWSGNTIYF. The chain carries TRBV27 and TRBJ1-3; the D is unclear. Per the germline V gene, CDR1 is MNHEY and CDR2 is SMNVEV (reference sequence). The CDR3 has 13 residues. The V end was cut by 9 bases, the J end by 1 base, with 10 bases between.